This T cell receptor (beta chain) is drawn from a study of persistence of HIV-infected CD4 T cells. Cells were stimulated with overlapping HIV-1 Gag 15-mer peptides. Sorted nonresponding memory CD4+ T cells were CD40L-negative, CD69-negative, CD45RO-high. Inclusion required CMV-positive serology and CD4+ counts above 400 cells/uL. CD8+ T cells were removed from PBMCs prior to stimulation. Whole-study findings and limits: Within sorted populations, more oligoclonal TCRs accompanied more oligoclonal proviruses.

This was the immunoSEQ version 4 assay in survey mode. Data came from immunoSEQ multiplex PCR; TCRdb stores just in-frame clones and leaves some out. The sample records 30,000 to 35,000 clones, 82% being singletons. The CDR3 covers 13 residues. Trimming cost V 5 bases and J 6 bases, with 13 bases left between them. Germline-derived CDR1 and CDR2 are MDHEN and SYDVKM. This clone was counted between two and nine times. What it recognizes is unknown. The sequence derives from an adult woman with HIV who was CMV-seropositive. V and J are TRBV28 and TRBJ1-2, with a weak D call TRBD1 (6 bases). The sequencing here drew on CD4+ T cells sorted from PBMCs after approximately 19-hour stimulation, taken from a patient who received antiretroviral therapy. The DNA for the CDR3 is TGTGCCAGCAGTCCCGGGACACTCAATGGCTACACCTTC. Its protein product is CASSPGTLNGYTF.